What follows are 27 T cell receptor beta chains derived from one specimen sequenced in a study of OX40 agonist ivuxolimab in advanced cancers. The assay was immunoSEQ multiplex PCR, and TCRdb's table has in-frame clones only and misses some. The data show tens of thousands of clones, about 84% seen once. The sample here was CD4+ or CD8+ T cells sorted from blood, taken in a trial of the OX40 agonist ivuxolimab. These receptors came from an adult with an advanced solid tumor such as melanoma, head and neck, liver or kidney cancer.

Points on this clone: No DNA is shown, since the ends of the CDR3 on it are uncertain; the CDR3 is the one TCRdb lists. V is TRBV21-1 and J is TRBJ2-4; the DNA was not used to check the table's D call, TRBD2. TRBV21-1 is described as a pseudogene. The CDR3 totals 18 residues, both ends included. The CDR3: CASSKYECSSPRFNIQYF.

This chain uses TRBV5-8 with TRBJ2-5; D might be TRBD2 (6 bases). CDR3 length: 13 residues. The germline V gene has CDR1 SGHTS and CDR2 YDEGEE. V was shortened by 3 bases and J by 1 base, with 7 bases between the two germline ends. CDR3 coding DNA: TGTGCCAGCAGCTGGGGGGTCCAAGAGACCCAGTACTTC. It translates to CASSWGVQETQYF.

The gene calls are TRBV7-9 and TRBJ1-1, with D possibly matching TRBD1 (5 bases). From germline, CDR1 is SEHNR and CDR2 FQNEAQ (reference sequence). V was pared by 1 base and J by 11 bases, with 20 bases between. This CDR3 is built from 15 residues. The CDR3: CASSLEPREPRGAFF. DNA for the CDR3: TGTGCCAGCAGCTTAGAACCCCGGGAACCCCGGGGGGCTTTCTTT.

The chain couples TRBV20-1 to TRBJ1-1; maybe TRBD1 (6 bases). The CDR3 has 11 amino acids. The germline V gene has CDR1 DFQATT and CDR2 SNEGSKA (reference sequence). DNA of the CDR3: TGCAGAGGCAGGGGAGTGACTGAAGCTTTCTTT. This gives the protein CRGRGVTEAFF.

The chain joins TRBV10-3 to TRBJ2-5; perhaps TRBD2 as D (6 bases). Per the germline V gene, CDR1 is ENHRY and CDR2 is SYGVKD. The germline V and J ends were trimmed by 3 bases and 2 bases, with 13 bases remaining between them. The CDR3 runs to 15 residues. The CDR3 DNA reads TGTGCCATCAGTGAAGGGCAGGGACTGCAAGAGACCCAGTACTTC. It encodes CAISEGQGLQETQYF.

V gene TRBV4-3 combines with J gene TRBJ2-5, with 11 bases lining up with TRBD2. This CDR3 has 18 residues. The trim removed 1 base at V and 3 bases at J, leaving 10 bases unmatched. Germline CDR1 and CDR2: LGHNA and YSLEER. CDR3 sequence: CASSQGWATSGGEETQYF. CDR3 DNA sequence: TGCGCCAGCAGCCAAGGTTGGGCCACTAGCGGGGGTGAAGAGACCCAGTACTTC.

This chain joins TRBV6-1 and TRBJ1-6; D gene uncertain. Trimming shortened V by 7 bases and J by 6 bases, and 13 bases separated the two germline ends. Germline CDR1 and CDR2: MNHNS and SASEGT. This CDR3 contains 14 residues. The CDR3 DNA is TGTGCCAGCATCGCCCGGCAAGCTAATTCACCCCTCCACTTT. As protein: CASIARQANSPLHF.

This clone was seen only once. The chain combines TRBV28 with TRBJ1-5; 7 bases align to TRBD1. Germline V lookup: CDR1 MDHEN, CDR2 SYDVKM. Losses at the gene ends were 5 bases for V and 2 bases for J; bases not matched to a gene: 12. The CDR3 loop spans 17 amino acids. CDR3 sequence: CASSPPGDSGGNQPQHF. The CDR3 coding sequence is TGTGCCAGCAGTCCCCCCGGGGACAGTGGAGGCAATCAGCCCCAGCATTTT.

The rearrangement uses TRBV5-1 and TRBJ2-6; possible D gene TRBD1, 5 bases. V was trimmed by 0 bases and J by 3 bases, leaving 7 bases between them. Germline CDR1 is SGHRS and CDR2 is YFSETQ. CDR3 length: 15 amino acids. The CDR3 sequence: CASSLARVGANVLTF. For the CDR3, the DNA is TGCGCCAGCAGCTTGGCCAGGGTTGGGGCCAACGTCCTGACTTTC.

The V gene is TRBV28, the J gene TRBJ2-7; D tentatively fits TRBD1 or TRBD2 (5 bases each). V dropped 6 bases and J dropped 2 bases, with 17 bases sitting between them. CDR1 and CDR2 from the germline V gene are MDHEN and SYDVKM. This CDR3 region has 15 residues. CDR3 in DNA: TGTGCCAGCAGCTCAGGGACGGGAATAGCCTACGAGCAGTACTTC. Amino acids: CASSSGTGIAYEQYF.

The gene calls are TRBV18 and TRBJ1-2; no reliable D call. Germline V CDR1 and CDR2: KGHSH, LQKENI. The V end lost 4 bases, the J end lost 6 bases, and 15 bases lay between the germline ends. The CDR3 extends over 14 amino acids. CDR3 loop: CASSLSANRDGYTF. CDR3 coding DNA: TGTGCCAGCTCACTATCGGCCAATCGGGATGGCTACACCTTC.

The chain recombines TRBV7-2 with TRBJ2-7; no definite D call. Trimming took 4 bases from V and 6 from J, leaving 13 bases between them. The CDR3 covers 13 residues. Germline CDR1 and CDR2: SGHTA and FQGNSA. CDR3 in DNA: TGTGCCAGCAGCTCGGAGAGGACGACCGAGCAGTACTTC. It yields the protein CASSSERTTEQYF.

The rearrangement uses TRBV5-1 and TRBJ1-5; D is undetermined. Germline assignment: CDR1 SGHRS and CDR2 YFSETQ. V was pared by 0 bases and J by 0 bases, with 7 bases between. The CDR3 is made up of 15 amino acids. The CDR3 DNA reads as TGCGCCAGCAGCTTGGGTGGATATAGCAATCAGCCCCAGCATTTT. It codes for CASSLGGYSNQPQHF.

The chain is built from TRBV25-1 and TRBJ2-5; 13 bases align to TRBD2. V shed 2 bases, J shed 5 bases, and the junction held 2 bases outside the gene matches. This CDR3 contains 15 residues. CDR1 MGHDK and CDR2 SYGVNS come from the germline V gene. Here the CDR3 DNA reads TGTGCCAGCAGTGAACCGGGACTAGCGGGGGAGACCCAGTACTTC. It is translated as CASSEPGLAGETQYF.

As for this clone: Other DNA sequences in the same sample also yield this CDR3. The CDR3 DNA follows: TGCAGCGTTAGTTCCGGTACTAGCGGGGCGAGGGGGGGGGAGCAGTACTTC. Its translation is CSVSSGTSGARGGEQYF. This sequence joins TRBV29-1 and TRBJ2-7, with TRBD2 matching over 10 bases. Germline CDR1 reads SQVTM; CDR2 reads ANQGSEA. The CDR3 runs 17 residues. Germline trimming cut 5 bases from V and 7 bases from J; bases unmatched to any gene: 20.

CDR3 sequence: CASSLTAGRGVEQYF. The CDR3 DNA is TGTGCCAGCAGCTTAACCGCGGGCAGGGGGGTCGAGCAGTACTTC. V is TRBV7-3 and J is TRBJ2-7; TRBD1 is a possible D gene (7 bases). The CDR3 contains 15 residues. The ends were cut back, 0 bases at V and 6 bases at J, with 15 bases in the middle. Germline CDR1 and CDR2: SGHTA and FQGTGA.

In the case of this clone: This sample includes further DNA sequences coding for the same CDR3. This rearrangement joins TRBV9 to TRBJ2-3, with TRBD2 identical over 12 bases. CDR3 length: 16 amino acids. The germline CDR1 and CDR2 sequences are SGDLS and YYNGEE. With 2 bases clipped from V and 6 bases from J, the junction kept 7 bases outside the gene matches. CDR3 region: CASSVEGLAGTDTQYF. As DNA, the CDR3 is TGTGCCAGCAGCGTCGAAGGACTAGCGGGGACGGATACGCAGTATTTT.

The chain links TRBV5-1 to TRBJ1-1; D is unclear. Germline assignment: CDR1 SGHRS and CDR2 YFSETQ. Trimming pared 4 bases from V and 1 base from J, leaving 17 bases between. The CDR3 consists of 16 residues. Here the CDR3 reads CASSPPRGVSNTEAFF. CDR3 coding DNA: TGCGCCAGCAGCCCCCCGCGTGGGGTCTCGAACACTGAAGCTTTCTTT.

This clone was found a few times. The V and J genes are TRBV6-5 and TRBJ2-1; weak D call: TRBD1 (5 bases). From germline, CDR1 is MNHEY and CDR2 SVGAGI. CDR3 size: 14 residues. The V gene lost 2 bases and the J gene lost 3 bases, with 8 bases spanning the gap. DNA of the CDR3: TGTGCCAGCAGTTACCAGGGTTACTACAATGAGCAGTTCTTC. Amino acid sequence: CASSYQGYYNEQFF.

The genes are TRBV29-1 and TRBJ2-7; 9 nucleotides match TRBD1. The CDR3 contains 11 residues. Germline trimming cut 6 bases from V and 6 bases from J; bases unmatched to any gene: 3. Germline CDR1 SQVTM, CDR2 ANQGSEA. The CDR3 region is CSVGQGGEQYF. The CDR3 DNA reads as TGCAGCGTGGGACAGGGAGGCGAGCAGTACTTC.

The chain is built from TRBV7-3 and TRBJ2-3; D may be TRBD2 (6 bases). Trimming removed 1 base at V and 1 base at J, with 9 bases between. CDR3 length: 15 amino acids. Germline V gene sequence: CDR1 SGHTA, CDR2 FQGTGA. The CDR3 is CASSLRLAGTDTQYF. CDR3 nucleotide sequence: TGTGCCAGCAGCTTAAGGTTAGCGGGCACAGATACGCAGTATTTT.

The V and J genes are TRBV4-2 and TRBJ2-3, with D perhaps given as TRBD1 or TRBD2 (6 bases each). From germline, CDR1 is LGHNA and CDR2 YNFKEQ. The V gene lost 4 bases and the J gene lost 5 bases, with 19 bases spanning the gap. This CDR3 spans 16 amino acids. CDR3 region: CASSLTGGQGLDTQYF. The CDR3 DNA sequence: TGTGCCAGCAGCCTGACTGGGGGGCAGGGATTAGATACGCAGTATTTT.

The chain has TRBV7-8 and TRBJ1-6; 8 bases map to TRBD1. J gave up 8 bases and V 5 bases, and 8 bases lay outside the gene matches. The CDR3 has 15 amino acids. CDR1 and CDR2 from the germline V gene are SGHVS and FQNEAQ. This chain's CDR3 is CASSVQGALDSPLHF. CDR3 in DNA: TGTGCCAGCAGCGTCCAGGGGGCGCTTGATTCACCCCTCCACTTT.

This clone came up once. The DNA for the CDR3 is TGTGCCAGCAACGAAAGCAGGGGTAAAGATACGCAGTATTTT. Its protein is CASNESRGKDTQYF. The rearrangement links TRBV27 to TRBJ2-3; possible D gene TRBD1, 6 bases. Germline V gives CDR1 MNHEY, CDR2 SMNVEV (reference sequence). CDR3 size: 14 residues. V was clipped by 7 bases and J by 5 bases, with 16 bases between them.

The V gene is TRBV18, the J gene TRBJ2-7; D gene uncertain. The CDR3 contains 13 residues. The germline gives CDR1 KGHSH, CDR2 LQKENI. Trimming took off 4 bases at V and 4 bases at J, with 11 bases between the two ends. The chain's CDR3 is CASSRREGYEQYF. CDR3 DNA sequence: TGTGCCAGCTCACGCCGAGAAGGTTACGAGCAGTACTTC. Looking up the rest from reference TRBV18 and TRBJ2-7 gives the full variable domain: NAGVMQNPRHLVRRRGQEARLRCSPMKGHSHVYWYRQLPEEGLKFMVYLQKENIIDESGMPKERFSAEFPKEGPSILRIQQVVRGDSAAYFCASSRREGYEQYFGPGTRLTVT.

The chain uses TRBV9 and TRBJ2-1, with D hard to call. The CDR3 loop spans 13 amino acids. V lost 0 bases and J lost 9, with 10 bases in between. Germline V CDR1 and CDR2: SGDLS, YYNGEE. The CDR3 bases are TGTGCCAGCAGCGTAGCTCTCGCTACTGAGCAGTTCTTC. This sequence encodes CASSVALATEQFF.

The V and J genes are TRBV7-2 and TRBJ2-2, with D perhaps matching TRBD1 (6 bases). Deletions cut 5 bases from V and 4 bases from J, with 17 bases between. CDR3 size: 16 residues. CDR1 is SGHTA and CDR2 is FQGNSA in the germline V gene. The CDR3 DNA is TGTGCCAGCAGCCCAGTGGGGACACAGAGCACCGGGGAGCTGTTTTTT. This encodes CASSPVGTQSTGELFF.